The following is a TCR beta chain sequence with its context. Indicated treatment: some 20 received Ad26.COV2.S at low or high dose, single or two shots; roughly 5 received placebo; per-sample allocation not given. The investigators took samples on day 63 after the first vaccine or placebo injection. The donor's status was that of an adult aged 18-55 years in Boston. Vaccine was an Ad26 vector expressing Wuhan-strain SARS-CoV-2 spike. The data stem from a study of Ad26.COV2.S vaccination and SARS-CoV-2 variants. The repertoire was sequenced with immunoSEQ multiplex PCR; TCRdb's copy has only in-frame clones and lacks some. The sample contains about 400,000 clones, 83% of which appear only once. The CDR3 has 13 amino acids. Trimming removed 2 bases from V and 8 bases from J, with 10 bases in between.

The specimen was peripheral blood, collected in a trial of Ad26.COV2.S vaccine versus placebo. This sequence joins TRBV12-3 or TRBV12-4 and TRBJ1-3, with D unresolved. The clonotype originates from a person aged 18-60 years who received the Ad26.COV2.S COVID-19 vaccine or a placebo. DNA for the CDR3: TGTGCCAGCAGTTTAAGAGGGATAGACACCATATATTTT. As protein: CASSLRGIDTIYF.